These T cell receptor beta chains were read from a single sample in a study of cytomegalovirus exposure and HLA in healthy donors. TCRdb's copy holds only in-frame clones and misses some; the assay was immunoSEQ multiplex PCR. The sample has 200,000 to 250,000 clones; 87% are singletons. Sequencing was carried out using PBMCs. Receptors were obtained from a man between 18 and 29 years old in good health and CMV-seropositive. Both conserved end residues are part of each CDR3. The D gene is left open where the match is weak. Where a row states a size, it is once, few, many or the class of an expanded clone; other rows omit it.

D: TRBD2; J: TRBJ2-3; size: .; V: TRBV9; CDR3: CASSPRGLARDTQYF; DNA: TGTGCCAGCAGCCCCAGGGGACTAGCAAGAGATACGCAGTATTTT
D: .; J: TRBJ1-5; size: .; V: TRBV30; CDR3: CAWATSGTPNQPQHF; DNA: TGTGCCTGGGCTACGTCCGGGACACCGAATCAGCCCCAGCATTTT
D: .; J: TRBJ2-6; size: .; V: TRBV4-1; CDR3: CASSQAPVSRLVLTF; DNA: TGCGCCAGCAGCCAAGCTCCAGTCTCCCGGCTGGTCCTGACTTTC
D: .; J: TRBJ2-5; size: .; V: TRBV7-2; CDR3: CASSFQGSQETQYF; DNA: TGTGCCAGCAGCTTTCAGGGAAGTCAAGAGACCCAGTACTTC
D: TRBD2; J: TRBJ2-5; size: .; V: TRBV9; CDR3: CASSVTAGGGETQYF; DNA: TGTGCCAGCAGCGTGACAGCGGGAGGGGGGGAGACCCAGTACTTC
D: .; J: TRBJ2-7; size: .; V: TRBV7-9; CDR3: CASSLAGNSYEQYF; DNA: TGTGCCAGCAGCTTAGCAGGGAACTCCTACGAGCAGTACTTC
D: .; J: TRBJ2-7; size: .; V: TRBV19; CDR3: CASSDGYEQYF; DNA: TGTGCCAGTAGCGACGGCTACGAGCAGTACTTC
D: TRBD1; J: TRBJ2-5; size: .; V: TRBV5-1; CDR3: CASRRDREETQYF; DNA: TGCGCCAGCCGCCGGGACAGGGAAGAGACCCAGTACTTC
D: .; J: TRBJ1-2; size: .; V: TRBV10-3; CDR3: CAISLTGSPNYGYTF; DNA: TGTGCCATCAGTTTGACGGGATCCCCTAACTATGGCTACACCTTC
D: .; J: TRBJ2-7; size: .; V: TRBV2; CDR3: CASSVGASYEQYF; DNA: TGTGCCAGCAGTGTGGGGGCCTCCTACGAGCAGTACTTC
D: .; J: TRBJ2-1; size: .; V: TRBV2; CDR3: CASSRGAFIDEQFF; DNA: TGTGCCAGCAGTCGGGGGGCCTTCATCGATGAGCAGTTCTTC
D: .; J: TRBJ1-1; size: .; V: TRBV19; CDR3: CASGARDTEAFF; DNA: TGTGCCAGTGGAGCGAGGGACACTGAAGCTTTCTTT
D: TRBD1; J: TRBJ1-5; size: few; V: TRBV30; CDR3: CAWRGQGIGPQHF; DNA: TGTGCCTGGAGAGGACAGGGCATAGGGCCCCAGCATTTT
D: .; J: TRBJ1-2; size: .; V: TRBV15; CDR3: CATSREGGGYGYTF; DNA: TGTGCCACCAGCAGGGAAGGGGGTGGCTATGGCTACACCTTC
D: .; J: TRBJ2-7; size: .; V: TRBV7-9; CDR3: CASSTDSGEQYF; DNA: TGTGCCAGCAGCACAGACAGCGGCGAGCAGTACTTC
D: .; J: TRBJ2-2; size: .; V: TRBV5-1; CDR3: CASSFGPPDGELFF; DNA: TGCGCCAGCAGCTTTGGGCCTCCGGACGGGGAGCTGTTTTTT
D: TRBD1; J: TRBJ1-2; size: once; V: TRBV19; CDR3: CASSTKDRPTYGYTF; DNA: TGTGCCAGTAGTACCAAGGACAGGCCCACTTATGGCTACACCTTC
D: TRBD1; J: TRBJ1-5; size: .; V: TRBV6-1; CDR3: CASSDLNRGPWEPQHF; DNA: TGTGCCAGCAGTGACCTGAACAGGGGTCCTTGGGAGCCCCAGCATTTT
D: .; J: TRBJ2-3; size: .; V: TRBV27; CDR3: CASKWRATDTQYF; DNA: TGTGCCAGCAAGTGGCGGGCCACAGATACGCAGTATTTT
D: TRBD1; J: TRBJ2-1; size: .; V: TRBV6-5; CDR3: CASSYYRGLEQFF; DNA: TGTGCCAGCAGTTACTACAGGGGCCTTGAGCAGTTCTTC
D: .; J: TRBJ2-1; size: .; V: TRBV5-4; CDR3: CASSELQSSYNEQFF; DNA: TGTGCCAGCAGCGAGCTCCAGAGCTCCTACAATGAGCAGTTCTTC
D: .; J: TRBJ2-4; size: .; V: TRBV30; CDR3: CAWSERTAPKNIQYF; DNA: TGTGCCTGGAGTGAGAGGACAGCCCCCAAAAACATTCAGTACTTC
D: TRBD1; J: TRBJ1-1; size: .; V: TRBV6-5; CDR3: CASSWGQGPTEAFF; DNA: TGTGCCAGCAGTTGGGGACAGGGGCCCACTGAAGCTTTCTTT
D: .; J: TRBJ1-2; size: .; V: TRBV2; CDR3: CASSSRSVGASYGYTF; DNA: TGTGCCAGCAGTAGCCGTTCCGTAGGAGCATCGTATGGCTACACCTTC